What follows is one T cell receptor (beta chain) and its context. What it binds is not known. This sample was included in a study of blood T cells in healthy people across ages. Each donor was a healthy Caucasian individual from Russia, aged roughly 6 to 95. Every sample gave at least 5 micrograms of total RNA when it was extracted. A second PCR of about 7 to 11 cycles used a sample-barcoded 5' primer and a J-beta primer mix. TCRdb redid the calling of the 5' RACE reads with MiXCR, one entry per CDR3 protein. The sample lists 600,000 or so distinct CDR3 sequences; approximately 30% were seen once. General study points: Age advanced and TCR beta diversity per million T cells fell, roughly linearly. Whereas aged donors had fewer naive CD4+ cells, long-lived donors had more of them and higher diversity.

Per germline, CDR1 KGHSH and CDR2 LQKENI. CDR3 length: 16 amino acids. Sequenced: blood. The source of this sequence is a woman aged 80 or over in good health. The V gene is TRBV18, the J gene TRBJ2-5; TRBD1 is a possible D gene (7 bases). The DNA end is more similar to TRBJ2-7, so the J call may be wrong. The CDR3 loop is CASSLSNRGGVYEQYF. The CDR3 nucleotides read TGTGCCAGCTCGCTCTCGAACAGGGGAGGCGTTTACGAGCAGTACTTC.